The 18 T cell receptor beta chains reported below all come from one sample, sequenced in a study of cytotoxic CD8 clonotypes in ibrutinib-treated CLL. TCRdb keeps only in-frame clones here, not all; method: immunoSEQ multiplex PCR. The sample carries 30,000 or so clones, approximately 80% recorded once. The sequencing here drew on PBMCs, taken after 36 months of ibrutinib treatment. The receptors originated from a human donor with chronic lymphocytic leukemia.

The V and J genes are TRBV9 and TRBJ1-5; tentatively, D is TRBD1 (6 bases). CDR1 SGDLS and CDR2 YYNGEE come from the germline V gene. CDR3 length equals 14 residues. The V end was cut by 0 bases, the J end by 5 bases, with 9 bases between. The CDR3, as DNA: TGTGCCAGCAGCGTAGGGGCAGGGGATCAGCCCCAGCATTTT. Encoded protein: CASSVGAGDQPQHF.

This clone showed up just once. The gene calls are TRBV10-3 and TRBJ1-2; D might be TRBD1 (5 bases). Trimming stripped 0 bases from V and 4 bases from J, with 6 bases between. Germline V lookup: CDR1 ENHRY, CDR2 SYGVKD. CDR3 length equals 13 residues. CDR3 nucleotides: TGTGCCATCAGTGAGTCGAGGGGCTATGGCTACACCTTC. Protein sequence: CAISESRGYGYTF.

The DNA for the CDR3 is TGCAGTGCTAGAGCATCCTACGAGCAGTACTTC. It specifies CSARASYEQYF. The chain joins TRBV20-1 to TRBJ2-7, with no clear D. Germline loops: CDR1 DFQATT, CDR2 SNEGSKA (reference sequence). The CDR3 is 11 amino acids. V was cut by 1 base and J by 1 base, with 2 bases left in between.

V gene TRBV25-1 combines with J gene TRBJ2-7; 9 nucleotides align to TRBD1. Germline-derived CDR1 and CDR2 are MGHDK and SYGVNS. The CDR3 spans 14 residues. Unmatched junction bases numbered 10, after V lost 9 bases and J lost 4 bases. The CDR3 nucleotides are TGTGCCAGTAAGGGACAGGGAGGTACTTACGAGCAGTACTTC. Translating it yields CASKGQGGTYEQYF.

The gene calls are TRBV11-2 and TRBJ2-1; D remains unclear. This CDR3 spans 12 amino acids. Germline assignment: CDR1 SGHAT and CDR2 FQNNGV. V was shortened by 1 base and J by 4 bases, with 2 bases between the two germline ends. CDR3 sequence (DNA): TGTGCCAGCAGCTTAGGTTACAATGAGCAGTTCTTC. Encoded protein: CASSLGYNEQFF.

This clone was observed a single time. The chain carries TRBV7-2 and TRBJ2-3, with 8 bases lining up with TRBD2. J lost 0 bases, V lost 0 bases, and 8 bases had no gene match. Germline CDR1 and CDR2: SGHTA and FQGNSA. There are 18 residues in the CDR3. The CDR3 loop is CASSLAVNSGASTDTQYF. For the CDR3, the DNA is TGTGCCAGCAGCTTAGCGGTGAATAGCGGGGCTAGCACAGATACGCAGTATTTT.

The chain carries TRBV5-4 and TRBJ2-7, with D perhaps matching TRBD1 (7 bases). The germline gives CDR1 SGHNT, CDR2 YYREEE (reference sequence). V was cut by 2 bases and J by 6 bases, with 15 bases left in between. The CDR3 loop spans 14 amino acids. The CDR3: CASSLRQGGVEQYF. Written as DNA, the CDR3 is TGTGCCAGCAGCTTAAGGCAGGGGGGTGTCGAGCAGTACTTC.

There are a few counts of this clone. J is TRBJ2-5 and V is TRBV9; 8 nucleotides align to TRBD1. Trimming took 2 bases from V and 4 from J; bases not matched to a gene: 4. This CDR3 contains 14 residues. CDR1 is SGDLS, CDR2 YYNGEE, per germline. CDR3: CASSVTGAGETQYF. The CDR3 nucleotides read TGTGCCAGCAGCGTGACAGGGGCCGGAGAGACCCAGTACTTC.

The gene calls are TRBV7-8 and TRBJ2-6; D is ambiguous. There are 17 residues in the CDR3. Trimming left V 5 bases short and J 5 bases short, with 19 bases between. Germline values: CDR1 SGHVS, CDR2 FQNEAQ. For the CDR3, the DNA is TGTGCCAGCAGCGTCCGAAACCCACAAAGTCGGGCCAACGTCCTGACTTTC. It is translated as CASSVRNPQSRANVLTF.

The chain employs TRBV10-3 and TRBJ1-1, with 10 bases identical to TRBD1. The J segment lost 4 bases and the V segment lost 6 bases, leaving 5 bases of the junction unmatched. The CDR3 extends over 14 amino acids. Germline CDR1 reads ENHRY; CDR2 reads SYGVKD. DNA of the CDR3: TGTGCCATCAGCACCGGGACAGGGGTCACTGAAGCTTTCTTT. It specifies CAISTGTGVTEAFF.

This chain links TRBV5-4 with TRBJ1-1; 9 bases agree with TRBD1. Trimming at V came to 4 bases and at J to 7 bases, leaving 5 bases not matched to a gene. Per the germline V gene, CDR1 is SGHNT and CDR2 is YYREEE (reference sequence). This CDR3 has 13 residues. CDR3 sequence reads: CASSLGQGGEAFF. The CDR3 coding sequence is TGTGCCAGCAGCCTGGGACAGGGCGGTGAAGCTTTCTTT.

The CDR3 region is CASSLWGRKETQYF. The CDR3 nucleotides are TGTGCCAGCAGTTTGTGGGGGAGAAAAGAGACCCAGTACTTC. This chain joins TRBV27 and TRBJ2-5, with D possibly called TRBD1 or TRBD2 (5 bases each). This CDR3 is 14 amino acids long. Germline CDR1 and CDR2: MNHEY and SMNVEV (reference sequence). V was cut by 3 bases and J by 3 bases, with 11 bases left in between.

The chain links TRBV29-1 to TRBJ2-7, with 14 bases identical to TRBD2. CDR3 length: 16 residues. V shed 6 bases and J 6 bases; nucleotides not matched to a gene: 13. In germline, CDR1 is SQVTM, CDR2 ANQGSEA. The CDR3 DNA sequence: TGCAGCGTCACCGGACTAGCGGGGGGCCAGGGGTCCGAGCAGTACTTC. Amino acid sequence: CSVTGLAGGQGSEQYF.

In DNA, the CDR3 is TGTGCCTGGACCCTACAGGGAAACACTGAAGCTTTCTTT. Its translation is CAWTLQGNTEAFF. The chain recombines TRBV30 with TRBJ1-1; a weak D match, TRBD1 (6 bases). CDR3 length equals 13 residues. V lost 4 bases, J lost 2 bases, and 11 bases lay in between. Germline V gene lookup returns CDR1 GTSNPN and CDR2 SVGIG (reference sequence).

V gene TRBV6-6 combines with J gene TRBJ2-1; D is uncertain. This CDR3 spans 11 amino acids. Germline V CDR1 and CDR2: MNHNY, SVGAGI (reference sequence). Trimming removed 6 bases from V and 5 bases from J, with 5 bases in between. CDR3 sequence: CASRINNEQFF. The CDR3 DNA reads as TGTGCCAGCAGGATAAACAATGAGCAGTTCTTC.

The chain joins TRBV5-1 to TRBJ2-5; possible D gene TRBD1, 5 bases. The V end was cut by 0 bases, the J end by 5 bases, with 11 bases between. The CDR3 has 14 amino acids. Germline CDR1 SGHRS, CDR2 YFSETQ. The CDR3 loop is CASSLVGRVETQYF. DNA of the CDR3: TGCGCCAGCAGCTTGGTTGGCAGGGTGGAGACCCAGTACTTC.

The V and J genes are TRBV6-5 and TRBJ1-2; 7 nucleotides match TRBD1. CDR1 is MNHEY and CDR2 is SVGAGI in the germline V gene. The V gene end was trimmed by 6 bases and the J gene end by 7 bases; junction bases not matched to a gene: 11. This CDR3 spans 14 amino acids. CDR3: CASRGVTGRSGYTF. The CDR3 bases are TGTGCCAGCAGGGGGGTGACAGGGCGGAGTGGCTACACCTTC.

V usage is TRBV14 and J usage is TRBJ2-2; a possible D gene is TRBD1 (6 bases). Per germline, CDR1 SGHDN and CDR2 FVKESK. The V end lost 2 bases, the J end lost 1 base, and 8 bases lay between the germline ends. The CDR3 spans 15 residues. CDR3 sequence reads: CASSQKGGNTGELFF. The DNA of the CDR3 is TGTGCCAGCAGCCAAAAAGGGGGGAACACCGGGGAGCTGTTTTTT.